This TCR beta chain emerged from a study of shared clonotypes between healthy human individuals (TCRdb year 2020). Notes on the research overall: A couple of women and a few men aged 18 to 49 years were included in the cohort. To estimate repertoire size and how much clonotypes are shared between individuals, the study performed deep sequencing of blood TCR repertoires from roughly five healthy adults. To increase sequencing depth and limit assay-specific biases, TCR repertoire library preparation and sequencing were carried out by different laboratories using diverse techniques. Between about 0.9 and 10 billion PBMCs per donor were obtained by leukapheresis. Per donor, three plates each were used for CD4 naive and CD4 memory, two for CD8 naive, and one for CD8 memory. Overall results and qualifications from the work: Based on pairwise subsampling, the degree of clonotype sharing among donors was expected to be affected by sequencing depth. Compared with non-shared clonotypes, clonotypes shared by all four sorted-subset donors had higher generation probabilities. Estimated clonotype richness was generally larger for naive than for memory subsets. Rarefaction of sorted-subset datasets indicated incomplete sequencing despite the large sequencing depth. Across a few donors, roughly 5.1% of naive CD4, approximately 3.5% of naive CD8, 2% to 2.5% of memory CD4, and about 0.4% of memory CD8 clonotypes were shared. Because the study included only a small number of donors, the genetic and exposure-history diversity represented was limited. Sampling was restricted to blood, and TCR repertoires in tissues likely differ from the TCR repertoires found in blood.

Using the deep immunoSEQ assay, TCR CDR3 regions were amplified from genomic DNA by multiplex PCR. Genomic DNA extracted from each cell subset was distributed evenly over all wells of several immunoSEQ 96-well plates, and each plate served as one replicate. For sorted subsets, roughly 200 ng of genomic DNA, equivalent to tens of thousands of T cell genomes, went into each replicate PCR. Purified libraries were measured with a Qubit 3.0 fluorometer, size-checked on a Bioanalyzer 2100, and measured again with the KAPA Library Quantification kit. Every immunoSEQ 96-well plate was sequenced on a separate single-read 150-cycle Illumina NextSeq 550 flow cell. Regarding the original processing steps: The immunoSEQ output contained only junctional sequences without quality scores, so filtering could not match that applied to full-length reads. Sequences were annotated with PyIR, a Python wrapper for IgBLAST v1.9, and V/J genes and CDR3 were assigned using IMGT germline references. Reads with weak V/J assignments (E-value above 1e-6), missing CDR3, stop codons, out-of-frame junctions, or ambiguous translated residues were removed. V3J clonotypes were defined by identical inferred V gene, J gene, and CDR3 amino acid sequence. Percentage overlap between repertoires was computed as shared unique clonotypes divided by the size of the smaller repertoire. Richness of each repertoire was evaluated using RTK rarefaction, the Chao1 estimator, and Recon v2.1 estimates of unobserved clonotypes. Generation probabilities for all TCRbeta clonotypes obtained by the gDNA method from a handful of donors were computed using OLGA. The clones in this table, taken by TCRdb from immuneACCESS, are in-frame only. Not every clone is retained; where verified, under half of the shortfall comes from an unresolved V gene, and the cause of the rest is unknown. From that table come the V and J calls and clone size; the DNA was used to work out D and trimming. The sample table lists about 2.2 million clones, about 92% of them with a count of one. Under 2% of the sample is held by the ten biggest clonotypes.

Trimming costs V 3 bases and J 1 base, and their ends lie 13 bases apart. The CDR3 has 15 amino acids, counting the end cysteine and phenylalanine. The kept DNA is CDR3 alone, 45 bases in frame from the first base. CDR1 and CDR2, per the germline V gene, are SGHRS and YFSETQ. CD8 naive samples were CD45RO-negative cells positively selected for CCR7, giving a CD45RA+CCR7+ population that excluded TemRA cells. Healthy HIV-negative adults with no recently reported acute infections or vaccinations were included as donors. Every donor was a Caucasian adult living in Nashville, Tennessee, USA. Blood was collected by leukapheresis, and PBMCs were isolated by Ficoll-Histopaque density gradient centrifugation and then cryopreserved in liquid nitrogen vapor phase. Analytical flow cytometry was used to check the purity and quantity of every magnetically sorted T cell population. Genomic DNA was isolated from every sorted fraction and measured by UV absorbance on a Nanodrop 2000c.

Turning to this clone: No cognate antigen has been identified for it. The input lacks base qualities; no much larger clone sits a single base away.

The clonotype was recovered from a man aged 18 to 30 in good health. Some clones in this sample may be carry-over from other donors' samples. The sequencing input was naive CD8+ T cells from PBMCs. Read against the paper, the sample's cell subset or site label means: CD45RA+CCR7+. Here the chain combines TRBV5-1 and TRBJ2-5; the D gene is possibly TRBD1, with 5 bases matching. The nucleotide sequence reads TGCGCCAGCAGCTCTGGCAGGGCCCTCCAAGAGACCCAGTACTTC. Its translation reads: CASSSGRALQETQYF. Supplemented by the reference TRBV5-1 and TRBJ2-5 proteins around the CDR3, the complete variable domain is KAGVTQTPRYLIKTRGQQVTLSCSPISGHRSVSWYQQTPGQGLQFLFEYFSETQRNKGNFPGRFSGRQFSNSRSEMNVSTLELGDSALYLCASSSGRALQETQYFGPGTRLLVL.